This TCR beta chain comes out of a study of blood T cell repertoires in COVID-19. Study background: Italy, Spain and the United States were the sources of the convalescent and acute COVID-19 samples. T cells, B-cell-depleted T cells, or PBMCs supplied cDNA or gDNA.

CDR3 length: 16 residues. Germline CDR1 and CDR2: SGHNT and YYREEE (reference sequence). Trimming at V came to 4 bases and at J to 2 bases, leaving 8 bases not matched to a gene. Original processing notes: Amplifying reference gene primers gave estimates of nucleated cell counts. Sequenced by immunoSEQ multiplex PCR; TCRdb stores in-frame clones only, minus some. That table gives V, J and clone size, and the DNA gave D and trimming. Of about 24,000 clones detected, around 73% appear once; the ten largest clones hold roughly a fifth. The TCR originated in a human donor in a cohort sampled during active or convalescent COVID-19. The chain joins TRBV5-4 to TRBJ2-7, with 11 bases aligning to TRBD2. Source material: peripheral blood. In DNA form, the CDR3 reads TGTGCCAGCAGCCTCCGGACTAGCGGGCGTACCTACGAGCAGTACTTC. Its translation is CASSLRTSGRTYEQYF.